The T cell receptor (beta chain) under discussion was sequenced for a study of blood T cell repertoires in COVID-19. Study in general: PBMCs, B-cell-depleted T cells, or T cells provided the cDNA or gDNA that made up the material.

Germline-derived CDR1 and CDR2 are SEHNR and FQNEAQ (reference sequence). Trimming left V 5 bases short and J 6 bases short, with 8 bases between. The CDR3 has 11 amino acids. In the authors' workflow: Reference gene primer amplification gave nucleated cell count estimates. Sequenced by immunoSEQ multiplex PCR; TCRdb stores in-frame clones only, minus some. The V and J calls and clone size are taken from that table; D and trimming were inferred from the DNA. The sample holds approximately 220,000 clones, around 80% seen once. The sequenced sample consisted of peripheral blood. The gene calls are TRBV7-9 and TRBJ2-7, with D uncertain. The sequence was collected from a woman aged 50 to 65 with acute or convalescent COVID-19. CDR3 sequence: CASSQRSEQYF. CDR3 nucleotides: TGTGCCAGCAGCCAGCGCTCCGAGCAGTACTTC.